The 30 T cell receptor beta chains given below trace back to one sample, sequenced in a study of blood T cell repertoires in COVID-19. Data came from immunoSEQ multiplex PCR; TCRdb stores just in-frame clones and leaves some out. Of some 120,000 clones in the sample, about 86% are singletons; the top ten hold about a sixth. The sequencing input was peripheral blood. These receptors came from a woman between 50 and 59 years old who had recovered from COVID-19.

The chain is built from TRBV3-1 (or the pseudogene TRBV3-2) and TRBJ1-1, with D possibly being TRBD1 (6 bases). Per the germline V gene, CDR1 is LGHDT and CDR2 is YNNKEL (reference sequence). The CDR3 sequence is 12 residues long. Trimming shortened V by 0 bases and J by 7 bases, and 6 bases separated the two germline ends. This CDR3 reads CASSQEQGEAFF. CDR3 nucleotide sequence: TGTGCCAGCAGCCAAGAACAGGGTGAAGCTTTCTTT.

V usage is TRBV5-1 and J usage is TRBJ1-2; 7 nucleotides agree with TRBD1. The CDR3 is 13 amino acids. Unmatched junction bases numbered 4, after V lost 8 bases and J lost 0 bases. Germline CDR1 reads SGHRS; CDR2 reads YFSETQ. The CDR3 DNA reads TGCGCCAGTAGGGACAGAACTAACTATGGCTACACCTTC. It codes for CASRDRTNYGYTF.

This rearrangement joins TRBV6-6 to TRBJ2-5; 7 bases match TRBD1. This CDR3 region has 16 residues. Germline assignment: CDR1 MNHNY and CDR2 SVGAGI (reference sequence). The V gene end was trimmed by 6 bases and the J gene end by 5 bases; junction bases not matched to a gene: 15. CDR3 in amino acids: CASSFNTAWTGETQYF. As DNA, the CDR3 is TGTGCCAGCAGCTTTAACACCGCCTGGACAGGCGAGACCCAGTACTTC.

The V call is TRBV6-5, the J call TRBJ2-1; D gene uncertain. Germline loops: CDR1 MNHEY, CDR2 SVGAGI. This CDR3 has 15 residues. V was shortened by 5 bases and J by 0 bases, with 11 bases between the two germline ends. The CDR3 nucleotides read TGTGCCAGCAGTAACCACGGCGGCTCCTACAATGAGCAGTTCTTC. Its protein product is CASSNHGGSYNEQFF.

V usage is TRBV28 and J usage is TRBJ1-1; 7 bases map to TRBD1. Trimming took 3 bases from V and 5 from J; bases not matched to a gene: 6. The V gene's germline CDR1 is MDHEN and CDR2 SYDVKM. There are 14 residues in the CDR3. The CDR3 spells CASSFLDRVTEAFF. DNA for the CDR3: TGTGCCAGCAGTTTCCTAGACAGGGTGACTGAAGCTTTCTTT.

The CDR3 coding sequence is TGTGCCAGCAGCCAAGGAGACACAGATACGCAGTATTTT. This codes for CASSQGDTDTQYF. The genes are TRBV4-2 and TRBJ2-3; no reliable D call. V was trimmed by 1 base and J by 2 bases, leaving 4 bases between them. Per germline, CDR1 LGHNA and CDR2 YNFKEQ. The CDR3 totals 13 residues.

CDR3 sequence (DNA): TGTGCCTGGACCCGCGTCCCGGGACAGGGGCAGTATGAGCAGTTCTTC. It translates to CAWTRVPGQGQYEQFF. The chain has TRBV30 and TRBJ2-1, with TRBD1 identical over 10 bases. CDR1 and CDR2 (germline): GTSNPN, SVGIG (reference sequence). V lost 4 bases and J lost 8; bases outside the gene matches: 14. The CDR3 spans 16 residues.

V usage is TRBV9 and J usage is TRBJ2-2, with 10 bases lining up with TRBD1. CDR1 is SGDLS and CDR2 is YYNGEE in the germline V gene. V shed 3 bases, J shed 3 bases, and the junction held 8 bases outside the gene matches. The CDR3 spans 17 residues. In DNA, the CDR3 is TGTGCCAGCAGCGACTCCAAGACAGGGGGCGACACCGGGGAGCTGTTTTTT. It encodes CASSDSKTGGDTGELFF. Filled out from reference TRBV9 and TRBJ2-2, the complete variable domain reads DSGVTQTPKHLITATGQRVTLRCSPRSGDLSVYWYQQSLDQGLQFLIQYYNGEERAKGNILERFSAQQFPDLHSELNLSSLELGDSALYFCASSDSKTGGDTGELFFGEGSRLTVL.

The rearrangement links TRBV7-9 to TRBJ2-3; D is possibly TRBD1 (5 bases). The V gene lost 6 bases and the J gene lost 4 bases, with 23 bases spanning the gap. This CDR3 is built from 17 residues. CDR1 and CDR2 from the germline V gene are SEHNR and FQNEAQ (reference sequence). CDR3 loop: CASRPPFRRKGADTQYF. The CDR3 nucleotides are TGTGCCAGCAGGCCCCCCTTCCGGCGAAAAGGGGCAGATACGCAGTATTTT.

The chain recombines TRBV5-1 with TRBJ1-1, with a weak D call TRBD1 (5 bases). This CDR3 contains 14 residues. Germline-derived CDR1 and CDR2 are SGHRS and YFSETQ. V dropped 7 bases and J dropped 0 bases, with 13 bases sitting between them. CDR3 loop: CASQGSFMNTEAFF. CDR3 bases: TGCGCCAGCCAGGGCAGTTTCATGAACACTGAAGCTTTCTTT.

The rearrangement joins TRBV18 to TRBJ1-4; 7 bases are shared with TRBD1. The CDR3 contains 15 residues. Germline V gives CDR1 KGHSH, CDR2 LQKENI. J was trimmed by 0 bases and V by 4 bases; bases with no gene match: 2. The CDR3 sequence: CASSRTGATNEKLFF. The CDR3 DNA is TGTGCCAGCTCACGCACAGGGGCAACTAATGAAAAACTGTTTTTT.

The chain employs TRBV10-3 and TRBJ1-2; D ambiguous. V was shortened by 2 bases and J by 5 bases, with 27 bases between the two germline ends. CDR1 and CDR2 from the germline V gene are ENHRY and SYGVKD. The CDR3 loop spans 19 amino acids. The CDR3 reads CAISEPRPGDKPESYGYTF. The CDR3 DNA is TGTGCCATCAGTGAGCCGAGACCGGGAGACAAGCCGGAGTCTTATGGCTACACCTTC.

The V gene is TRBV9, the J gene TRBJ1-1; D uncertain. V was trimmed by 3 bases and J by 4 bases, leaving 19 bases between them. The CDR3 covers 16 residues. CDR1 and CDR2 from the germline V gene are SGDLS and YYNGEE. This chain's CDR3 is CASSAVVQEGGTEAFF. CDR3 nucleotide sequence: TGTGCCAGCAGCGCCGTCGTCCAGGAGGGAGGCACTGAAGCTTTCTTT.

This clone was detected a few times. The gene calls are TRBV7-9 and TRBJ2-3, with a tentative D call TRBD2 (5 bases). This CDR3 comprises 17 residues. CDR1 is SEHNR and CDR2 is FQNEAQ in the germline V gene (reference sequence). V lost 5 bases and J lost 0, with 18 bases in between. CDR3 protein: CASSGLPGSTSTDTQYF. CDR3 nucleotide sequence: TGTGCCAGCAGCGGACTCCCGGGGTCGACTAGCACAGATACGCAGTATTTT.

This clone was detected a few times. The chain uses TRBV4-1 and TRBJ2-7; 10 bases map to TRBD2. Trimming took 1 base from V and 4 from J; bases not matched to a gene: 4. Germline values: CDR1 MGHRA, CDR2 YSYEKL. The CDR3 sequence is 15 residues long. The CDR3 region is CASSQAGTSVYEQYF. The CDR3 bases are TGCGCCAGCAGCCAAGCCGGGACTAGCGTATACGAGCAGTACTTC.

The chain has TRBV30 and TRBJ2-1, with D perhaps matching TRBD1 (6 bases). Germline assignment: CDR1 GTSNPN and CDR2 SVGIG (reference sequence). This CDR3 comprises 16 residues. V was pared by 2 bases and J by 2 bases, with 16 bases between. The CDR3 region is CAWSLKTTGTYNEQFF. CDR3 in DNA: TGTGCCTGGAGTCTCAAAACCACAGGGACCTACAATGAGCAGTTCTTC.

The V gene is TRBV27, the J gene TRBJ1-3; D remains ambiguous. Per the germline V gene, CDR1 is MNHEY and CDR2 is SMNVEV (reference sequence). The V gene lost 5 bases and the J gene lost 3 bases, with 8 bases spanning the gap. This CDR3 spans 13 amino acids. The DNA of the CDR3 is TGTGCCAGCAGTCGGGCGGGTGGAAACACCATATATTTT. Its protein is CASSRAGGNTIYF.

This sequence joins TRBV9 and TRBJ1-3, with 12 positions matching TRBD1. The CDR3 runs 16 residues. Per the germline V gene, CDR1 is SGDLS and CDR2 is YYNGEE. V shed 4 bases, J shed 4 bases, and the junction held 6 bases outside the gene matches. The CDR3 coding sequence is TGTGCCAGCAGCCAGGGACAGGGGGCGCCGGGAAACACCATATATTTT. Translation gives CASSQGQGAPGNTIYF.

The chain links TRBV6-2 or TRBV6-3 to TRBJ2-7; 12 bases are shared with TRBD2. The length of the CDR3 is 14 residues. Germline V gene lookup returns CDR1 MNHEY and CDR2 SVGEGT. Trimming removed 4 bases from V and 7 bases from J; junction bases left unmatched: 5. The CDR3 loop is CASSWGTSGFEQYF. CDR3 nucleotide sequence: TGTGCCAGCAGTTGGGGGACTAGCGGGTTTGAGCAGTACTTC.

This CDR3 reads CASSPLAGSNNEQFF. The DNA for the CDR3 is TGTGCCAGCAGCCCCTTAGCGGGAAGCAACAATGAGCAGTTCTTC. J is TRBJ2-1 and V is TRBV6-5, with TRBD2 matching 8 bases. Unmatched junction bases numbered 9, after V lost 6 bases and J lost 5 bases. The germline V gene has CDR1 MNHEY and CDR2 SVGAGI. CDR3 length equals 15 residues.

This clone was observed a few times. The J gene is TRBJ2-5, the V gene TRBV12-3 or TRBV12-4; D remains unclear. V was pared by 6 bases and J by 4 bases, with 6 bases between. The CDR3 consists of 11 residues. This chain's CDR3 is CASRRGETQYF. The CDR3 nucleotides read TGTGCCAGCAGGCGTGGAGAGACCCAGTACTTC.

In DNA form, the CDR3 reads TGTGCCAGCAGCTTAGATGGCGGGCAGGCGCGGAGCAATCAGCCCCAGCATTTT. Translation: CASSLDGGQARSNQPQHF. The rearrangement uses TRBV11-3 and TRBJ1-5, with D uncertain. The CDR3 spans 18 residues. Germline V lookup: CDR1 SGHNT, CDR2 YENEEA. Between the trimmed V and J ends, which lost 0 bases and 1 base, there was a span of 16 bases.

The V call is TRBV4-2, the J call TRBJ2-3; TRBD2 matches 7 bases. The CDR3 extends over 16 amino acids. Unmatched junction bases numbered 11, after V lost 5 bases and J lost 3 bases. Germline V gives CDR1 LGHNA, CDR2 YNFKEQ. CDR3 DNA: TGTGCCAGCAGCTTAAGGGCGGGAGAACGGACAGATACGCAGTATTTT. The encoded protein is CASSLRAGERTDTQYF.

The rearrangement links TRBV6-6 to TRBJ1-5, with 7 bases identical to TRBD1. The CDR3 is made up of 14 amino acids. V was clipped by 6 bases and J by 11 bases; unmatched bases: 13. Germline-derived CDR1 and CDR2 are MNHNY and SVGAGI (reference sequence). This chain's CDR3 is CASSRRQGRLAQHF. The CDR3 coding sequence is TGTGCCAGCAGCCGGAGACAGGGACGGTTGGCCCAGCATTTT.

This rearrangement joins TRBV5-1 to TRBJ2-3; D ambiguous. The CDR3 is made up of 15 amino acids. Between the trimmed V and J ends, which lost 1 base and 0 bases, there was a span of 9 bases. Germline CDR1 SGHRS, CDR2 YFSETQ. CDR3 protein: CASSLSATSTDTQYF. DNA of the CDR3: TGCGCCAGCAGCTTGTCCGCGACTAGCACAGATACGCAGTATTTT. Full variable domain (missing parts from reference TRBV5-1 and TRBJ2-3): KAGVTQTPRYLIKTRGQQVTLSCSPISGHRSVSWYQQTPGQGLQFLFEYFSETQRNKGNFPGRFSGRQFSNSRSEMNVSTLELGDSALYLCASSLSATSTDTQYFGPGTRLTVL.

The chain joins TRBV12-5 to TRBJ1-1; possibly TRBD1 for D (6 bases). Germline V gene lookup returns CDR1 LGHNT and CDR2 FRNRAP. There are 14 residues in the CDR3. Trimming cost V 0 bases and J 7 bases, with 12 bases left between them. The CDR3 bases are TGTGCTAGTGGTTTGGTAAGTGGGACAAATGAAGCTTTCTTT. It translates to CASGLVSGTNEAFF. Variable domain in full (rest from reference TRBV12-5 and TRBJ1-1): DARVTQTPRHKVTEMGQEVTMRCQPILGHNTVFWYRQTMMQGLELLAYFRNRAPLDDSGMPKDRFSAEMPDATLATLKIQPSEPRDSAVYFCASGLVSGTNEAFFGQGTRLTVV.

The chain links TRBV7-8 to TRBJ2-2; TRBD2 is a possible D gene (5 bases). V lost 5 bases to trimming and J lost 3 bases, with 25 bases between them. The CDR3 covers 19 residues. The V gene's germline CDR1 is SGHVS and CDR2 FQNEAQ. CDR3 protein: CASSPGRVASKTDTGELFF. The DNA of the CDR3 is TGTGCCAGCAGCCCCGGAAGGGTAGCGAGCAAAACTGACACCGGGGAGCTGTTTTTT.

V usage is TRBV6-5 and J usage is TRBJ1-2; D may be TRBD1 (6 bases). V gave up 0 bases and J gave up 2 bases, with 10 bases separating them. The CDR3 extends over 15 amino acids. The germline CDR1 and CDR2 sequences are MNHEY and SVGAGI. The CDR3 is CASSYSPGENYGYTF. The DNA of the CDR3 is TGTGCCAGCAGTTACTCGCCAGGGGAGAACTATGGCTACACCTTC.

As DNA, the CDR3 is TGTGCCAGCAGTTACGCCAACTGGGAGACCCAGTACTTC. Protein product: CASSYANWETQYF. The chain links TRBV6-5 to TRBJ2-5; D not certain. V was clipped by 2 bases and J by 5 bases, with 9 bases between them. The length of the CDR3 is 13 residues. Germline-derived CDR1 and CDR2 are MNHEY and SVGAGI.

V and J are TRBV5-6 and TRBJ2-7; tentatively, D is TRBD1 (6 bases). CDR1 is SGHDT and CDR2 is YYEEEE in the germline V gene. Trimming took 7 bases from V and 2 from J, leaving 19 bases between them. This CDR3 comprises 15 residues. The CDR3 is CASYYYGRGAYEQYF. The CDR3 DNA is TGTGCCAGCTACTACTATGGCAGGGGCGCCTACGAGCAGTACTTC.